This T cell receptor beta chain was retrieved from a study of tumor-infiltrating lymphocytes in primary liver carcinoma. For blood RNA, unsorted whole blood served as the source, and germline DNA was extracted too. Surgery was preceded by the collection of roughly 3.7 milliliters of peripheral blood. Broader study findings: Significantly greater top-250-clone fractions characterized tumors relative to blood (p = 0.039).

This clonotype appeared many times. Its matching antigen is unknown. V lost 7 bases to trimming and J lost 5 bases; unmatched junction nucleotides: 2. The germline CDR1 and CDR2 sequences are MNHNS and SASEGT. This CDR3 spans 13 amino acids. From approximately 450 ng total RNA, TCR beta cDNA was generated with a primer in the constant region. Slightly modified ARM-PCR with three nested multiplex PCR rounds yielded TCR beta libraries. Amplification in the first two PCR rounds was performed using TRBV1-TRBV30 forward primers and a C-beta reverse primer for roughly 9 cycles each. Via MiXCR, TCRdb re-called the multiplex PCR reads, giving one row per CDR3 protein. The table shows fewer than 400,000 distinct CDR3 sequences, with approximately 60% occurring only once.

Sample: peripheral blood. This clonotype was obtained from a middle-aged man with primary liver carcinoma and hepatitis B virus infection. The chain has TRBV6-1 and TRBJ2-5; 12 positions agree with TRBD2. CDR3 DNA: TGTGCCAGCACCCTAGCGGGAGGGGAGACCCAGTACTTC. This codes for CASTLAGGETQYF.